This T cell receptor (beta chain) was found in a study of spatial heterogeneity in lung cancer. The CDR3 covers 12 residues. The ends were cut back, 1 base at V and 12 bases at J, with 9 bases in the middle. Noted time point: blood at routine non-recurrence follow-up after resection. Each CDR3 protein gets one entry after TCRdb re-called the 5' RACE reads with MiXCR. The table has 85,000 to 100,000 distinct CDR3 sequences, roughly a fifth seen once; the top ten hold around a fifth. Sequencing used PBMCs, obtained at follow-up. The chain uses TRBV12-3 or TRBV12-4 and TRBJ1-4; D gene uncertain. The TCR comes from a male donor with early-stage non-small cell lung cancer. CDR3 amino acids: CASSLGRVELFF. For the CDR3, the DNA is TGTGCCAGCAGTTTAGGACGGGTAGAACTGTTTTTT.